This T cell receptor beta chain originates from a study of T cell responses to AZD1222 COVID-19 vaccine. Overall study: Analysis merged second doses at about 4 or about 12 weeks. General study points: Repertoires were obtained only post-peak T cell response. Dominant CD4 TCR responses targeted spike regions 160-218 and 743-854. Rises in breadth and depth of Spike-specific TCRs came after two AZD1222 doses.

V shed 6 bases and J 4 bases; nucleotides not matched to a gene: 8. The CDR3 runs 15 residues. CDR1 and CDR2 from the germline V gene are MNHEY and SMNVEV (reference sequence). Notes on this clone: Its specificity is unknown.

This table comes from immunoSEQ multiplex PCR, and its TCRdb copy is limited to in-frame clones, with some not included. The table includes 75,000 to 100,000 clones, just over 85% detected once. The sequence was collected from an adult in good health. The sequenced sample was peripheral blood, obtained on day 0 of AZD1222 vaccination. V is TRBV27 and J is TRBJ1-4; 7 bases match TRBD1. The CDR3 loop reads CASSKRTGYNEKLFF. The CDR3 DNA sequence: TGTGCCAGCAGCAAGAGGACAGGCTATAATGAAAAACTGTTTTTT.